The 22 T cell receptor beta chains given below trace back to one sample, sequenced in a study of radiotherapy plus CTLA-4 blockade in lung cancer. The assay was immunoSEQ multiplex PCR, and TCRdb's table has in-frame clones only and misses some. The table has 35,000 to 40,000 clones, approximately 86% seen once. Sequencing was performed on peripheral blood, taken from a patient treated with radiotherapy plus ipilimumab. The receptors stem from a human donor with non-small cell lung cancer whose response to radiotherapy plus ipilimumab could not be evaluated.

The gene calls are TRBV7-3 and TRBJ2-2; TRBD2 aligns across 7 bases. The CDR3 is made up of 15 amino acids. Germline values: CDR1 SGHTA, CDR2 FQGTGA. Germline trimming cut 7 bases from V and 0 bases from J; bases unmatched to any gene: 5. The CDR3 nucleotides read TGTGCCAGCACCATGAGCGGGACGAACACCGGGGAGCTGTTTTTT. Amino acids: CASTMSGTNTGELFF.

This clone was seen a single time. The chain is built from TRBV6-1 and TRBJ1-5; 10 bases align to TRBD1. The CDR3 consists of 13 residues. The germline V gene encodes CDR1 MNHNS and CDR2 SASEGT. The junction had 4 bases not matched to a gene; V was cut back by 8 bases and J by 6 bases. This CDR3 is CASRDRGGQPQHF. Here the CDR3 DNA reads TGTGCCAGCCGGGACAGGGGCGGTCAGCCCCAGCATTTT.

The chain uses TRBV2 and TRBJ1-6, with TRBD1 matching 8 bases. This CDR3 has 15 amino acids. Trimming took 6 bases from V and 6 from J; bases not matched to a gene: 7. Germline CDR1 SNHLY, CDR2 FYNNEI. CDR3 sequence (DNA): TGTGCCAGCAGGCCAGGACAGGGTTCTAATTCACCCCTCCACTTT. Translating gives CASRPGQGSNSPLHF.

This clone was observed once. V is TRBV7-2 and J is TRBJ2-3; 10 positions match TRBD2. With 0 bases clipped from V and 2 bases from J, the junction kept 2 bases outside the gene matches. Germline CDR1 and CDR2: SGHTA and FQGNSA. The CDR3 is 16 residues long. CDR3 nucleotide sequence: TGTGCCAGCAGCTTAGCTAGCGGGGGGACCACAGATACGCAGTATTTT. Translated: CASSLASGGTTDTQYF.

The rearrangement links TRBV9 to TRBJ1-1; D is undetermined. The V end was cut by 3 bases, the J end by 5 bases, with 11 bases between. This CDR3 spans 13 amino acids. Per germline, CDR1 SGDLS and CDR2 YYNGEE. The chain's CDR3 is CASSAEPMTEAFF. In DNA form, the CDR3 reads TGTGCCAGCAGCGCCGAGCCTATGACTGAAGCTTTCTTT.

This chain connects TRBV29-1 to TRBJ2-7; TRBD2 matches 12 bases. The CDR3 consists of 13 residues. The ends lost 4 bases at V and 3 bases at J; junction bases unmatched: 1. CDR1 is SQVTM and CDR2 is ANQGSEA in the germline V gene. The CDR3 bases are TGCAGCGTTGGGACTAGCGGGATCTACGAGCAGTACTTC. This codes for CSVGTSGIYEQYF.

This sequence joins TRBV28 and TRBJ2-7; 8 bases line up with TRBD2. V lost 4 bases, J lost 2 bases, and 4 bases stayed unmatched. The CDR3 sequence is 14 residues long. CDR1 MDHEN and CDR2 SYDVKM come from the germline V gene. The CDR3 protein is CASSSAGGPYEQYF. The CDR3 DNA is TGTGCCAGCAGTTCTGCGGGAGGACCCTACGAGCAGTACTTC.

The CDR3 region has the DNA TGTGCCAGTATGACAGGGAACCCCTACGAGCAGTACTTC. It specifies CASMTGNPYEQYF. The chain employs TRBV27 and TRBJ2-7, with 7 bases matching TRBD1. The germline gives CDR1 MNHEY, CDR2 SMNVEV (reference sequence). This CDR3 has 13 amino acids. Trimming cost V 9 bases and J 2 bases; bases outside gene matches: 7.

This chain uses TRBV5-1 with TRBJ2-1, with TRBD2 matching over 10 bases. This CDR3 has 15 amino acids. The V and J ends lost 1 base and 2 bases, in that order; junction bases with no gene match: 0. CDR1 and CDR2 (germline): SGHRS, YFSETQ. This CDR3 is CASSLTSGTYNEQFF. The CDR3 nucleotides read TGCGCCAGCAGCTTGACTAGCGGGACCTACAATGAGCAGTTCTTC.

The chain recombines TRBV29-1 with TRBJ2-3; 9 nucleotides match TRBD2. The CDR3 spans 14 residues. Germline assignment: CDR1 SQVTM and CDR2 ANQGSEA. J was trimmed by 1 base and V by 7 bases; bases with no gene match: 6. The CDR3 DNA is TGCAGCGCCACTAGGACTAGCGGCACAGATACGCAGTATTTT. Translated, it gives CSATRTSGTDTQYF.

V and J are TRBV9 and TRBJ1-1, with D maybe TRBD1 (5 bases). V dropped 4 bases and J dropped 6 bases, with 16 bases sitting between them. Germline CDR1 reads SGDLS; CDR2 reads YYNGEE. This CDR3 region has 14 residues. The CDR3 coding sequence is TGTGCCAGCAGCTCCCACGGGGGGGTTCCTGAAGCTTTCTTT. Translation: CASSSHGGVPEAFF.

The chain has TRBV7-2 and TRBJ1-2, with 7 bases fitting TRBD1. Germline lookup yields CDR1 SGHTA and CDR2 FQGNSA. This CDR3 spans 16 amino acids. V shed 1 base, J shed 0 bases, and the junction held 5 bases outside the gene matches. The CDR3 nucleotides are TGTGCCAGCAGCTTAGGGACAGGCGTTTCTAACTATGGCTACACCTTC. Translation gives CASSLGTGVSNYGYTF.

This chain joins TRBV28 and TRBJ2-7, with D maybe TRBD1 (6 bases). Deletions cut 8 bases from V and 4 bases from J, with 21 bases between. Germline lookup yields CDR1 MDHEN and CDR2 SYDVKM. The CDR3 has 15 residues. CDR3 amino acids: CASGGSGTSNYEQYF. The CDR3 bases are TGTGCCAGCGGGGGATCGGGGACATCTAATTACGAGCAGTACTTC.

The chain recombines TRBV5-8 with TRBJ1-6; D may be TRBD1 (5 bases). Trimming took 7 bases from V and 7 from J, leaving 18 bases between them. The CDR3 runs 15 residues. Germline-derived CDR1 and CDR2 are SGHTS and YDEGEE. CDR3 sequence: CASPDDGGWNSPLHF. The CDR3 region has the DNA TGTGCCAGCCCCGACGATGGGGGGTGGAATTCACCCCTCCACTTT.

V and J are TRBV7-9 and TRBJ1-5; D is possibly TRBD1 (5 bases). Trimming stripped 6 bases from V and 6 bases from J, with 15 bases between. Germline CDR1 and CDR2: SEHNR and FQNEAQ (reference sequence). The CDR3 extends over 14 amino acids. CDR3 in amino acids: CASSQGGEGQPQHF. CDR3 bases: TGTGCCAGCAGTCAGGGAGGGGAAGGTCAGCCCCAGCATTTT.

The V and J genes are TRBV4-3 and TRBJ2-1; TRBD1 might be the D (6 bases). The germline V and J ends were trimmed by 1 base and 2 bases, with 9 bases remaining between them. The CDR3 sequence is 15 residues long. CDR1 LGHNA and CDR2 YSLEER come from the germline V gene. The chain's CDR3 is CASSQGQVTYNEQFF. For the CDR3, the DNA is TGCGCCAGCAGCCAAGGACAGGTCACCTACAATGAGCAGTTCTTC.

The V call is TRBV5-1, the J call TRBJ2-5; D may be TRBD2 (7 bases). CDR3 size: 15 residues. With 1 base removed from V and 2 bases from J, the gap between germline ends came to 12 bases. From germline, CDR1 is SGHRS and CDR2 YFSETQ. The CDR3 DNA reads as TGCGCCAGCAGCTTGTTCGGGGGGCCGCAAGAGACCCAGTACTTC. Amino acid sequence: CASSLFGGPQETQYF.

V gene TRBV23-1 combines with J gene TRBJ2-2; 8 nucleotides match TRBD2. TRBV23-1 is an ORF for which the function is uncertain. The V gene end was trimmed by 0 bases and the J gene end by 0 bases; junction bases not matched to a gene: 12. The CDR3 is 20 amino acids. The CDR3 DNA reads TGCGCCAGCAGTCAATCCCCTGCGGGGGGCGCATACTCGAACACCGGGGAGCTGTTTTTT. Residues: CASSQSPAGGAYSNTGELFF.

V and J are TRBV27 and TRBJ1-4, with 9 nucleotides matching TRBD1. V shed 6 bases and J 8 bases; nucleotides not matched to a gene: 13. This CDR3 is built from 16 residues. CDR1 is MNHEY and CDR2 is SMNVEV in the germline V gene (reference sequence). This CDR3 is CASSDRRTGEGEKLFF. CDR3 in DNA: TGTGCCAGCAGCGACCGACGGACAGGGGAGGGGGAAAAACTGTTTTTT. Using reference TRBV27 and TRBJ1-4 for the parts outside the CDR3, the full variable domain is EAQVTQNPRYLITVTGKKLTVTCSQNMNHEYMSWYRQDPGLGLRQIYYSMNVEVTDKGDVPEGYKVSRKEKRNFPLILESPSPNQTSLYFCASSDRRTGEGEKLFFGSGTQLSVL.

The chain links TRBV5-4 to TRBJ2-5, with D tentatively TRBD2 (5 bases). The V gene lost 1 base and the J gene lost 2 bases, with 9 bases spanning the gap. This CDR3 spans 14 amino acids. Germline V gene lookup returns CDR1 SGHNT and CDR2 YYREEE (reference sequence). DNA for the CDR3: TGTGCCAGCAGCTTGCCCACGGGGCAAGAGACCCAGTACTTC. This encodes CASSLPTGQETQYF.

The rearrangement uses TRBV5-1 and TRBJ1-4; possibly TRBD1 for D (5 bases). Trimming left V 3 bases short and J 3 bases short, with 12 bases between. The CDR3 has 15 amino acids. The germline gives CDR1 SGHRS, CDR2 YFSETQ. The chain's CDR3 is CASSSAGTANEKLFF. The CDR3 DNA reads TGCGCCAGCAGCTCGGCGGGGACGGCTAATGAAAAACTGTTTTTT.

This sequence joins TRBV4-1 and TRBJ1-1; 10 nucleotides line up with TRBD1. The CDR3 totals 15 residues. Germline CDR1 MGHRA, CDR2 YSYEKL. Trimming at V came to 4 bases and at J to 4 bases, leaving 6 bases not matched to a gene. The CDR3 loop is CASSRQGAGGTEAFF. As DNA, the CDR3 is TGCGCCAGCAGCCGACAGGGGGCCGGGGGCACTGAAGCTTTCTTT.